This T cell receptor (beta chain) was sequenced for a study of blood T cell repertoires in COVID-19 (dated by TCRdb to the early 2020s). About the investigation overall: Collaborator samples came from the United States, Italy and Spain and covered acute and convalescent phases of COVID-19. A de-identified subject ID, COVID-19 status, age in years and sex were almost always included in the sample metadata. The dataset comprised deeply sampled blood TCRbeta repertoires from subjects exposed to, actively infected with, or recovered from COVID-19. Samples were obtained from the ongoing ImmuneRACE study (first 160 participants) and from some 1,200 subjects provided by 6 global collaborators. The prospective study material was composed of cDNA or gDNA derived from T cells, B-cell-depleted T cells, or PBMCs. The repertoires were made available in a free public database intended to serve as a resource for research on the immune response to SARS-CoV-2. Where available, HLA class I and class II types were taken from metadata supplied by the sample provider and were not determined by assay-based typing. What the study reported, not specific to this receptor: How much clinical and demographic metadata was included differed by source and by participant, and the metadata was provided uncurated.

One collaborating source in Seattle enrolled patients during active infection and followed them longitudinally through the course of disease. The collaborating institutions used their own protocols to collect whole blood in K2EDTA tubes. For TCRbeta analysis, collaborator samples were shipped as frozen whole blood, as isolated PBMCs, or as DNA extracted from either sample type. TCRbeta CDR3 regions were amplified from genomic DNA using the immunoSEQ Assay, a bias-controlled multiplex PCR. From the authors' description of their analysis: Within the assay, amplification of reference gene primers was used to estimate how many nucleated cells each sample contained. Sequence reads were collapsed and filtered to measure the absolute abundance of every unique TCRbeta CDR3 rearrangement. Productive Simpson clonality was computed per sample as the square root of Simpson's diversity index over productive rearrangements. TCRdb stores this immuneACCESS table with in-frame sequences only. Part of the clones is absent; in the studies checked, under half of the shortfall reflects unresolved V genes, and no reason is known for the rest. The D gene and trimming were derived from the DNA, and the V and J assignments and clone size from that table. For this sample the table gives 150,000 to 200,000 clones, of which approximately 80% were detected only once. The ten largest make up around 10% of the sample.

The CDR3 runs 12 amino acids, cysteine and phenylalanine included. Solely the CDR3 DNA is kept, with 36 bases framed from the first base. The CDR1 and CDR2 encoded by the germline V gene (reference sequence) are MNHNY and SVGAGI. V is reduced by 5 bases and J by 5 bases, leaving a spacing of 9 bases between them. This clone has just a few counts. What antigen it recognizes has not been identified. There are no base qualities to consult, and no much larger clone falls within one base. The sample comprised peripheral blood. The rearrangement joined TRBV6-6 to TRBJ1-2, with an unclear D gene assignment. This TCR was recovered from a woman older than 75 with COVID-19, enrolled during active disease. CDR3 region: CASSPALYGYTF. The DNA reads TGTGCCAGCAGTCCCGCGCTGTATGGCTACACCTTC.